What follows are 19 T cell receptor beta chains derived from one specimen sequenced in a study of tumor-infiltrating lymphocytes in primary liver carcinoma. Without any cell sorting, about 19-32 mg of bulk tissue yielded co-extracted RNA and DNA. TCR beta cDNA was reverse-transcribed from about 500 ng of total RNA. The reaction used a constant-region primer and ProtoScript II reverse transcriptase. For TCR beta, libraries were produced by three nested multiplex PCR rounds using slightly modified ARM-PCR. For around 11 cycles apiece, the opening two PCR rounds ran with TRBV1-TRBV30 forward primers and a C-beta reverse primer. TCRdb re-derived calls from the multiplex PCR reads in MiXCR, one entry per CDR3 protein. The sample has tens of thousands of distinct CDR3 sequences; 60% to 80% are singletons. Sequencing used liver tumor tissue from sampling region 4. Subset here: tumor region T4, right-lateral pole. The receptors originated from a woman in her 30s with primary liver carcinoma and hepatitis B virus infection.

The rearrangement links TRBV11-1 to TRBJ2-1; 11 bases fit TRBD2. From germline, CDR1 is SGHAT and CDR2 FQDESV (reference sequence). This CDR3 region has 18 residues. V was pared by 8 bases and J by 1 base, with 13 bases of the junction left unmatched. The CDR3 region has the DNA TGTGCCAGCTTACGCCCGGGACTAGCGGCTTATTCCTACAATGAGCAGTTCTTC. Amino acid sequence: CASLRPGLAAYSYNEQFF.

The chain joins TRBV12-3 or TRBV12-4 to TRBJ2-1, with TRBD1 as a possible D gene (6 bases). V was trimmed by 7 bases and J by 6 bases, leaving 16 bases between them. The CDR3 contains 14 residues. The chain's CDR3 is CASNTGTPSNEQFF. CDR3 sequence (DNA): TGTGCCAGCAATACTGGGACACCATCCAATGAGCAGTTCTTC.

On this clonotype itself: A much larger clone differs from this one at a single base, so this may be a read error. No conserved phenylalanine or tryptophan is present at the end of the CDR3, so a read error is the likely explanation. V is TRBV9 and J is TRBJ1-1; D remains unclear. V was pared by 3 bases and J by 6 bases, with 12 bases between. Germline CDR1 SGDLS, CDR2 YYNGEE. The CDR3 length is 13 residues. In DNA form, the CDR3 reads TGTGCCAGCAGCGACGGAAATAAGGCTGAAGCTTTCGTT. This codes for CASSDGNKAEAFV.

Notes on this clonotype: Its ends do not fully match the called genes, so a read error is possible. The chain is built from TRBV10-3 and TRBJ2-5; D unclear. Germline CDR1 reads ENHRY; CDR2 reads SYGVKD. The CDR3 runs 15 residues. Written as DNA, the CDR3 is TGTGCCATCAGTGAATCGGCTACCAGAGAAGAGATCCAGTACTTC. Its translation: CAISESATREEIQYF.

A word on this clonotype: Relative to the germline gene, one junction end is altered; a read error may explain this. V and J are TRBV12-3 or TRBV12-4 and TRBJ1-1; D remains ambiguous. This CDR3 contains 13 residues. CDR3 bases: TGTGCCAGCAGTTTCGACGGACTCACTGAAGCTTTATTT. Amino acid sequence: CASSFDGLTEALF.

A note on this clonotype: The junction shows a germline mismatch at one end, possibly a read error. The CDR3 protein is CASSQAVTGGNISYKQYF. CDR3 nucleotides: TGCGCCAGCAGCCAAGCTGTGACTGGGGGTAACATTAGCTACAAGCAGTACTTC. The chain recombines TRBV4-3 with TRBJ2-7, with D perhaps TRBD1 or TRBD2 (5 bases each). CDR3 length equals 18 residues. Germline lookup yields CDR1 LGHNA and CDR2 YSLEER.

This clonotype was observed once. A junction end diverges from the germline sequence, so it may reflect a read error. V is TRBV11-2 and J is TRBJ2-4, with TRBD2 matching over 14 bases. Germline V gene sequence: CDR1 SGHAT, CDR2 FQNNGV. The CDR3 sequence is 21 residues long. The CDR3 nucleotides read TGTGTCAGCAGCCATGCCGGGACATTTACCGGGACTAGCGGGAGTCAAAACATTCGGTACTTC. This translates into CVSSHAGTFTGTSGSQNIRYF.

About this clonotype: Mismatch with germline at one junction end may stem from a read error. J is TRBJ2-7 and V is TRBV5-1, with D perhaps matching TRBD1 (6 bases). CDR3 size: 15 residues. The V gene's germline CDR1 is SGHRS and CDR2 YFSETQ. CDR3 DNA sequence: TGCGCGAGCAGTTTTTCGAGAGGGGACACCTACGAGCAGTACTTC. Translating gives CASSFSRGDTYEQYF.

In this sample, this clonotype turned up once. The CDR3 does not end in the conserved phenylalanine or tryptophan, so this is likely a read error. The limits of the CDR3 on the DNA are not certain, so only TCRdb's listed CDR3 is given. The chain is built from TRBV13 and TRBJ1-1; the tabulated D call, TRBD1, remains unverified against the DNA. The germline CDR1 and CDR2 sequences are PRHDT and FYEKMQ (reference sequence). A total of 17 residues make up the CDR3, ends included. CDR3 amino acids: CASSIGGFGIGGTEALL.

Worth noting for this clonotype: The junction departs from germline at one end; a sequencing error may be responsible. CDR3 bases: TGCGCCAGCAGCACGCATCAGGGCGGGCACACTGAAGCCTTCTTT. It is translated as CASSTHQGGHTEAFF. The rearrangement joins TRBV4-1 to TRBJ1-1; TRBD1 is a possible D gene (5 bases). This CDR3 spans 15 amino acids. Germline CDR1 and CDR2: MGHRA and YSYEKL.

For this clonotype: A clone one base away is much larger, so this may be a read error. This likely comes from a read error, as the CDR3 has no conserved phenylalanine or tryptophan at its end. V is TRBV11-2 and J is TRBJ2-1; D gene ambiguous. The CDR3 covers 14 residues. V was trimmed by 0 bases and J by 5 bases, leaving 8 bases between them. CDR1 is SGHAT, CDR2 FQNNGV, per germline. As DNA, the CDR3 is TGTGCCAGCAGCTTAGAACGGATGAACAATGAGCAGTTCCTC. The encoded protein is CASSLERMNNEQFL.

In the case of this clonotype: A junction boundary mismatches the germline segment, possibly from a read error. The CDR3 region has the DNA TGCGCCAGCAGCCAAGGTGTGACGAGGGGTCACATTAGCTACGAACAGTACTTC. It codes for CASSQGVTRGHISYEQYF. V gene TRBV4-3 combines with J gene TRBJ2-7; the D call may be TRBD1 or TRBD2 (5 bases each). Germline V gene data show CDR1 as LGHNA and CDR2 as YSLEER. The CDR3 has 18 amino acids.

A remark on this clonotype: One base away lies a much larger clone, so this may be a sequencing read error. This sequence joins TRBV28 and TRBJ2-5, with D perhaps TRBD2 (6 bases). Germline CDR1 MDHEN, CDR2 SYDVKM. The CDR3 totals 13 residues. V was shortened by 7 bases and J by 5 bases, with 14 bases between the two germline ends. The CDR3 here is CASTRWGVETQYF. For the CDR3, the DNA is TGTGCCAGCACCCGCTGGGGGGTTGAGACCCAGTACTTC.

A remark on this clonotype: The junction shows a germline mismatch at one end, possibly a read error. The rearrangement links TRBV11-1 to TRBJ1-1; no reliable D call. The CDR3 is 14 residues long. CDR1 is SGHAT, CDR2 FQDESV, per germline (reference sequence). The chain's CDR3 is CASSFGQDYIEAIF. The CDR3 DNA follows: TGTGCCAGCAGCTTCGGGCAGGACTACATTGAAGCTATCTTT.

About this clonotype itself: The CDR3 carries no conserved terminal phenylalanine or tryptophan, so it likely arises from a read error. It is unclear where the CDR3 begins or ends on the DNA, so no DNA is shown, and the CDR3 is as TCRdb lists it. The V call is TRBV5-4, the J call TRBJ2-3; the DNA was not used to check the table's D call, TRBD2. The CDR3 region is 17 residues in length, termini included. Germline V gives CDR1 SGHNT, CDR2 YYREEE (reference sequence). CDR3 in amino acids: CASSVDGHPPPTDTQYY.

A remark on this clonotype: The missing conserved phenylalanine or tryptophan at the end of this CDR3 makes a read error likely. This chain connects TRBV11-2 to TRBJ1-1, with TRBD1 matching 12 bases. The CDR3 totals 20 residues. CDR1 and CDR2 (germline): SGHAT, FQNNGV. This chain's CDR3 is CAISAWDRGRKRWSNTEAFL. In DNA, the CDR3 is TGTGCCATCAGCGCTTGGGACAGGGGGCGCAAGAGGTGGAGTAACACTGAGGCTTTCCTT.

The rearrangement links TRBV6-2 or TRBV6-3 to TRBJ2-7, with 7 bases that match TRBD2. CDR3 size: 13 residues. With V trimmed by 2 bases and J by 3 bases, 1 base remained unmatched. Germline CDR1 and CDR2: MNHEY and SVGEGT. The CDR3 sequence is CASSYGRVYEQYF. CDR3 nucleotides: TGTGCCAGCAGTTACGGGAGGGTCTACGAGCAGTACTTC.

This clonotype appeared many times. The J gene is TRBJ1-3, the V gene TRBV11-2; 9 bases agree with TRBD1. The trim removed 4 bases at V and 0 bases at J, leaving 13 bases unmatched. Per the germline V gene, CDR1 is SGHAT and CDR2 is FQNNGV. The CDR3 runs 19 residues. This CDR3 is CASSSRPDRGAYSGNTIYF. DNA of the CDR3: TGTGCCAGCAGCTCACGCCCGGACAGGGGAGCGTACTCTGGAAACACCATATATTTT.

With regard to this clonotype: An end of the junction does not agree with germline; a read error may underlie this. The CDR3 sequence: CASSFGRRENTGDLFF. The CDR3 region has the DNA TGTGCAAGCAGCTTCGGGCGGCGGGAGAACACCGGGGACCTGTTTTTC. The chain links TRBV7-8 to TRBJ2-2; 7 positions match TRBD2. The CDR3 runs to 16 residues. The germline gives CDR1 SGHVS, CDR2 FQNEAQ.